By share, the clone carrying this T cell receptor beta chain counts as medium-sized. Antigen unknown. The sample is drawn from a study of CD8 T cells in ankylosing spondylitis. Regarding the study as a whole: With a CD8+ phenotype, disease-linked clones were relatively rare in peripheral blood. Disease-linked clones were reportedly significantly enriched in matched ankylosing spondylitis synovial fluid. Apparently characteristic of ankylosing spondylitis blood was a TCR beta motif (about eight highly homologous variants).

CDR3 length equals 15 residues. With V trimmed by 2 bases and J by 3 bases, 3 bases remained unmatched. Germline loops: CDR1 ENHRY, CDR2 SYGVKD. As the method for making TCR beta libraries, quantitative 5'-RACE with molecular barcodes was used. TCRdb ran MiXCR on the 5' RACE reads and lists one entry per CDR3 protein. This table has 40,000 or so distinct CDR3 sequences, 10% appearing once. The chain uses TRBV10-3 and TRBJ2-7; 11 bases are a match to TRBD2. The material sequenced was blood, either unsorted or a sorted T cell fraction (not recorded which). This TCR was sampled from a male donor with ankylosing spondylitis or in good health (not recorded which). The CDR3 loop reads CAISETSGGIYEQYF. CDR3 DNA sequence: TGTGCCATCAGTGAGACTAGCGGGGGAATCTACGAGCAGTACTTC.